This TCR beta chain comes out of a study of blood T cell repertoires in COVID-19 (dated by TCRdb to 2019 to 2021). Notes on the research overall: Collaborator samples came from the United States, Italy and Spain and covered acute and convalescent phases of COVID-19. The prospective study material was composed of cDNA or gDNA derived from T cells, B-cell-depleted T cells, or PBMCs. The dataset comprised deeply sampled blood TCRbeta repertoires from subjects exposed to, actively infected with, or recovered from COVID-19. The repertoires were made available in a free public database intended to serve as a resource for research on the immune response to SARS-CoV-2. The samples were drawn from the first 160 participants of the ongoing ImmuneRACE study and from over a thousand subjects provided by 6 global collaborators. Sample metadata almost always included a de-identified subject ID, COVID-19 status, age in years and sex. Where available, HLA class I and class II types were obtained from metadata supplied by the sample provider rather than from assay-based typing.

As concerns this clone: Its recognized antigen is unknown. It has no much larger one-base neighbor in the sample; base qualities were not kept.

Trimmed from V: 3 bases; trimmed from J: 6 bases; junction bases lacking a gene match: 10. The germline V gene yields KGHDR for CDR1 and SFDVKD for CDR2. Including the terminal cysteine and phenylalanine, the CDR3 comprises 17 residues. This entry keeps only the CDR3 DNA: 51 bases, framed from base 1. TCRbeta CDR3 regions were amplified from genomic DNA by means of the immunoSEQ Assay, a bias-controlled multiplex PCR. For the original study's pipeline: The number of nucleated cells in each sample was estimated by amplification of reference gene primers within the assay. To quantify the absolute abundance of each unique TCRbeta CDR3 rearrangement, sequence reads were collapsed and filtered. Productive Simpson clonality was computed per sample as the square root of Simpson's diversity index over productive rearrangements. TCRdb obtained this table from immuneACCESS and retained in-frame rearrangements with V and J assigned. These tables miss some clones; where compared with another copy, unresolved V genes account for less than half of the shortfall, and the remainder is unexplained. The V and J calls and clone size come from that table; D and trimming were worked out from the DNA. This sample lists approximately 330,000 clones; 85% to 90% were detected once. The ten largest account for roughly a tenth of the sample.

Enrolling through a virtual design, the prospective study's participants ranged in age from roughly 18 to 90 years and lived across some 22 United States geographic areas. Cohort assignment in the prospective study relied on participant-reported clinical history from a screening survey and a study questionnaire. Recovered participants in ImmuneRACE Cohort 3 were defined as having two consecutive negative NP/OP PCR tests, clearance from a healthcare professional, or resolution of symptoms. In the prospective study, whole blood, serum and a nasopharyngeal or oropharyngeal swab were collected from each participant by mobile phlebotomists. Prospective study participants could optionally give additional blood draws and questionnaires over an approximately 2-month period. Blood samples from the prospective study were shipped frozen or at room temperature prior to DNA extraction. Overall results and qualifications from the work: How much clinical and demographic metadata was included differed by source and by participant, and the metadata was provided uncurated.

The origin of this receptor is a woman in her 30s who had recovered from COVID-19. Recombination connected TRBV24-1 to TRBJ1-5, with 10 bases aligning to TRBD1. What was sequenced was PBMCs or T cells enriched from blood (not recorded which). This receptor has the CDR3 CATSDQGTGDFRQPQHF. The bases read TGTGCCACCAGTGATCAAGGGACAGGGGATTTCCGTCAGCCCCAGCATTTT.